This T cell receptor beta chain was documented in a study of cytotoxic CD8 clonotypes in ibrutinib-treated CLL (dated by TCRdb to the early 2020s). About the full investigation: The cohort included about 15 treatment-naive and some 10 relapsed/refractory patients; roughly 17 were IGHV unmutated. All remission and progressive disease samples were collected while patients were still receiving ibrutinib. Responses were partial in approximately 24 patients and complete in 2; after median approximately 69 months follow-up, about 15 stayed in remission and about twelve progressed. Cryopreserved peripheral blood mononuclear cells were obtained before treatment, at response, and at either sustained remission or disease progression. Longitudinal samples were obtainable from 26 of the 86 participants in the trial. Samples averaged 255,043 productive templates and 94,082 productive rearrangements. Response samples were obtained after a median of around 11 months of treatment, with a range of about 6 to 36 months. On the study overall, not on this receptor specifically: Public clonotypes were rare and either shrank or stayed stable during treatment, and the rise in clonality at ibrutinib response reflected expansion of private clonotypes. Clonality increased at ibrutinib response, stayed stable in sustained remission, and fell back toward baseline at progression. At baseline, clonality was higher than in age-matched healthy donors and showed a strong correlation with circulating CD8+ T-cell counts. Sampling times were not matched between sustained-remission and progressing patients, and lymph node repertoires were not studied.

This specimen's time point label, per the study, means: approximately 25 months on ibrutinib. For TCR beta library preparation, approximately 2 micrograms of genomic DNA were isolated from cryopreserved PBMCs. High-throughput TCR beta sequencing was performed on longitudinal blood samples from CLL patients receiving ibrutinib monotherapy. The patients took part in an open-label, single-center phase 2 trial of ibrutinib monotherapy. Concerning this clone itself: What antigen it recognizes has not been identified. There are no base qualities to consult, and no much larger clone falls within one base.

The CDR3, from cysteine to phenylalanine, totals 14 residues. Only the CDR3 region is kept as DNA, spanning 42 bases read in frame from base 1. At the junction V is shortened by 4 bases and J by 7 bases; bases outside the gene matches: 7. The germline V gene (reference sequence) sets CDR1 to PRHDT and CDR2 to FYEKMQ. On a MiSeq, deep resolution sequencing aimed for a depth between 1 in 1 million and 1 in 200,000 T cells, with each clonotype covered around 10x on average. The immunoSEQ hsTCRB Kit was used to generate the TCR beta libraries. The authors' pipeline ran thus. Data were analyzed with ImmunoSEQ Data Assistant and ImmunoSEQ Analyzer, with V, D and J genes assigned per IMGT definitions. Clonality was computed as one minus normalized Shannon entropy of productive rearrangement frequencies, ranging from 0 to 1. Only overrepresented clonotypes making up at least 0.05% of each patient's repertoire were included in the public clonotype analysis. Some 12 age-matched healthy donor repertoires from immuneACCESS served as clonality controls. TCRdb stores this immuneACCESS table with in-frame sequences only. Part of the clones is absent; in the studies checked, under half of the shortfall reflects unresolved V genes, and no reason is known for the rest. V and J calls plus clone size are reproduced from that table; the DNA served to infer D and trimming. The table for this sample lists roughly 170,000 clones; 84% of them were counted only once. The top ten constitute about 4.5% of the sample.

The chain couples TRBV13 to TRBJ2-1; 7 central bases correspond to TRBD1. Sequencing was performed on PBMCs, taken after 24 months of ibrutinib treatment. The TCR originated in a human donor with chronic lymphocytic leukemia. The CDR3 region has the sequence CASSSGTVRNEQFF. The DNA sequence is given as TGTGCCAGCAGCTCAGGGACAGTTCGTAATGAGCAGTTCTTC.